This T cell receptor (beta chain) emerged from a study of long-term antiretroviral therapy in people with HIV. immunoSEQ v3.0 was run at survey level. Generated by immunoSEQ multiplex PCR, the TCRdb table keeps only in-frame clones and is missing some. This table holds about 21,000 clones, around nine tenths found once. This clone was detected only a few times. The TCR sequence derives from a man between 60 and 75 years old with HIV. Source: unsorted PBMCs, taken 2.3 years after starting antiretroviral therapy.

Written as DNA, the CDR3 is TGTGCCAGCAGCAATACAGGGGGAGGGTACTTC. Protein product: CASSNTGGGYF. V usage is TRBV2 and J usage is TRBJ2-7; 8 bases match TRBD1. The CDR3 consists of 11 residues. Germline lookup yields CDR1 SNHLY and CDR2 FYNNEI. J gave up 12 bases and V 6 bases, and 7 bases lay outside the gene matches.